Listed here are 32 T cell receptor beta chains from one sample, sequenced in a study of cytomegalovirus exposure and HLA in healthy donors. With 60 Vbeta and 13 Jbeta primers, the PCR was carried out. Clones were sequenced by immunoSEQ multiplex PCR, and TCRdb holds only the in-frame ones, with some missing. The data show under 90,000 clones, and the top ten clones hold approximately 7.5%. Sequencing input: PBMCs. The receptors stem from a female donor in good health and CMV-seropositive.

This chain connects TRBV27 to TRBJ2-7; 9 bases agree with TRBD1. Trimming took 6 bases from V and 6 from J; bases not matched to a gene: 15. The length of the CDR3 is 16 residues. Germline V gives CDR1 MNHEY, CDR2 SMNVEV (reference sequence). CDR3 loop: CASRSLGVSTGGEQYF. CDR3 in DNA: TGTGCCAGCAGGAGTCTCGGGGTCTCGACAGGGGGCGAGCAGTACTTC.

The chain combines TRBV4-2 with TRBJ2-3; possible D gene TRBD2, 6 bases. V shed 4 bases and J shed 0 bases, with 11 bases lying between them. Germline values: CDR1 LGHNA, CDR2 YNFKEQ. This CDR3 is built from 15 residues. The CDR3 sequence: CASSPGLRSTDTQYF. CDR3 bases: TGTGCCAGCAGCCCGGGACTCCGGAGCACAGATACGCAGTATTTT.

The CDR3 loop reads CSVGGGKGQSYEQYF. The DNA of the CDR3 is TGCAGCGTTGGGGGGGGCAAGGGGCAGAGCTACGAGCAGTACTTC. This rearrangement joins TRBV29-1 to TRBJ2-7, with D possibly matching TRBD2 (7 bases). The CDR3 totals 15 residues. CDR1 is SQVTM and CDR2 is ANQGSEA in the germline V gene. Trimming pared 4 bases from V and 3 bases from J, leaving 19 bases between.

The V and J genes are TRBV4-1 and TRBJ2-7; TRBD1 is a possible D gene (7 bases). From germline, CDR1 is MGHRA and CDR2 YSYEKL. The CDR3 length is 16 residues. The V gene lost 3 bases and the J gene lost 2 bases, with 17 bases spanning the gap. The CDR3 loop reads CASSQSLSGGTYEQYF. The CDR3 coding sequence is TGCGCCAGCAGCCAGTCACTCTCAGGGGGGACCTACGAGCAGTACTTC.

The rearrangement links TRBV5-1 to TRBJ1-1; D unclear. This CDR3 region has 11 residues. Per germline, CDR1 SGHRS and CDR2 YFSETQ. V lost 3 bases, J lost 2 bases, and 2 bases lay in between. The CDR3 is CASSSNTEAFF. CDR3 DNA sequence: TGCGCCAGCAGCTCAAACACTGAAGCTTTCTTT.

This chain uses TRBV9 with TRBJ2-1; TRBD2 matches 10 bases. The ends lost 4 bases at V and 8 bases at J; junction bases unmatched: 6. Per germline, CDR1 SGDLS and CDR2 YYNGEE. CDR3 length: 14 residues. The CDR3 reads CASSPSGSLYEQFF. CDR3 in DNA: TGTGCCAGCAGCCCTAGCGGGAGTTTATATGAGCAGTTCTTC.

The chain employs TRBV19 and TRBJ1-1; D is unresolved. Germline V gene data show CDR1 as LNHDA and CDR2 as SQIVND (reference sequence). The V end was cut by 8 bases, the J end by 6 bases, with 13 bases between. The CDR3 consists of 12 residues. The CDR3 DNA is TGTGCCAGTGGAGCCCCGGCGGCTGAAGCTTTCTTT. This translates into CASGAPAAEAFF. Using reference TRBV19 and TRBJ1-1 for the parts outside the CDR3, the full variable domain is DGGITQSPKYLFRKEGQNVTLSCEQNLNHDAMYWYRQDPGQGLRLIYYSQIVNDFQKGDIAEGYSVSREKKESFPLTVTSAQKNPTAFYLCASGAPAAEAFFGQGTRLTVV.

The chain recombines TRBV5-1 with TRBJ2-7, with TRBD2 matching over 11 bases. The CDR3 is made up of 15 amino acids. Looked up from germline, CDR1 is SGHRS and CDR2 is YFSETQ. Trimming at V came to 0 bases and at J to 12 bases, leaving 11 bases not matched to a gene. The DNA for the CDR3 is TGCGCCAGCAGCTTGGACGCGACTAGCGGGGACCCTAGGTACTTC. Amino acids: CASSLDATSGDPRYF.

The chain carries TRBV7-9 and TRBJ2-7, with a weak D call TRBD1 (5 bases). Germline CDR1 and CDR2: SEHNR and FQNEAQ (reference sequence). Trimming stripped 1 base from V and 6 bases from J, with 10 bases between. CDR3 length: 13 residues. CDR3 loop: CASSLGKGREQYF. As DNA, the CDR3 is TGTGCCAGCAGCTTAGGCAAGGGGCGCGAGCAGTACTTC.

The genes are TRBV6-5 and TRBJ2-7, with a tentative D call TRBD1 (5 bases). The CDR3 sequence is 14 residues long. CDR1 and CDR2 from the germline V gene are MNHEY and SVGAGI. Trimming left V 8 bases short and J 4 bases short, with 18 bases between. As DNA, the CDR3 is TGTGCCAGCTCACGCCCTGGACAAGATTACGAGCAGTACTTC. This translates into CASSRPGQDYEQYF.

By frequency, this clone is large (0.1 to 1%). The chain couples TRBV4-3 to TRBJ1-6; D unresolved. Germline CDR1 and CDR2: LGHNA and YSLEER. V was cut by 10 bases and J by 10 bases, with 17 bases left in between. The CDR3 is 13 amino acids. As DNA, the CDR3 is TGCGCCACCCCTCCTACAGATGGGTCACCCCTCCACTTT. Protein sequence: CATPPTDGSPLHF.

This chain links TRBV30 with TRBJ1-1; maybe TRBD1 (5 bases). With 1 base removed from V and 6 bases from J, the gap between germline ends came to 18 bases. The CDR3 totals 15 residues. Germline-derived CDR1 and CDR2 are GTSNPN and SVGIG (reference sequence). The CDR3 DNA is TGTGCCTGGAGTGACCTTGTAATAGGGGTATCTGAAGCTTTCTTT. Translating gives CAWSDLVIGVSEAFF. Together with reference TRBV30 and TRBJ1-1, the CDR3 gives the full variable domain: SQTIHQWPATLVQPVGSPLSLECTVEGTSNPNLYWYRQAAGRGLQLLFYSVGIGQISSEVPQNLSASRPQDRQFILSSKKLLLSDSGFYLCAWSDLVIGVSEAFFGQGTRLTVV.

The chain employs TRBV19 and TRBJ1-3; 8 bases are a match to TRBD1. Germline loops: CDR1 LNHDA, CDR2 SQIVND (reference sequence). The CDR3 sequence is 16 residues long. V gave up 4 bases and J gave up 4 bases; unmatched junction bases: 9. The CDR3 region has the DNA TGTGCCAGTAGTACCTCAGGCAGGGGGCGAGGAAACACCATATATTTT. This gives the protein CASSTSGRGRGNTIYF.

This chain connects TRBV6-1 to TRBJ2-5; D could derive from TRBD1 or TRBD2 (5 bases each). V was trimmed by 9 bases and J by 10 bases, leaving 18 bases between them. CDR1 and CDR2 from the germline V gene are MNHNS and SASEGT. There are 12 residues in the CDR3. The CDR3 DNA sequence: TGTGCCAGTAGAGAACTAGGGGTGTTCCAGTACTTC. Protein product: CASRELGVFQYF.

J is TRBJ1-1 and V is TRBV9; no clear D gene. Trimming cost V 0 bases and J 1 base, with 10 bases left between them. This CDR3 has 15 residues. From germline, CDR1 is SGDLS and CDR2 YYNGEE. Written as DNA, the CDR3 is TGTGCCAGCAGCGTAGCAACCGGGAAGAACACTGAAGCTTTCTTT. This gives the protein CASSVATGKNTEAFF.

The J gene is TRBJ2-7, the V gene TRBV27, with 7 bases that match TRBD2. The CDR3 length is 14 residues. Germline CDR1 MNHEY, CDR2 SMNVEV (reference sequence). V shed 3 bases and J 3 bases; nucleotides not matched to a gene: 5. The CDR3 loop reads CASSLASGNYEQYF. The CDR3 bases are TGTGCCAGCAGTTTGGCTAGCGGAAACTACGAGCAGTACTTC.

The chain links TRBV2 to TRBJ2-1; 10 bases line up with TRBD2. Germline V CDR1 and CDR2: SNHLY, FYNNEI. V lost 7 bases and J lost 9; bases outside the gene matches: 15. The CDR3 runs 16 residues. CDR3 sequence reads: CASTYPKRGGLPEQFF. The CDR3 nucleotides read TGTGCCAGCACCTACCCTAAGCGGGGGGGCCTTCCTGAGCAGTTCTTC.

The chain is built from TRBV7-2 and TRBJ2-7; TRBD1 agrees at 8 bases. J lost 2 bases, V lost 5 bases, and 14 bases had no gene match. CDR3 length: 17 amino acids. Looked up from germline, CDR1 is SGHTA and CDR2 is FQGNSA. This CDR3 reads CASSQRAETTGAYEQYF. Here the CDR3 DNA reads TGTGCCAGCAGCCAACGGGCGGAGACGACAGGGGCCTACGAGCAGTACTTC.

This chain links TRBV7-2 with TRBJ2-6; D possibly corresponds to TRBD1 (6 bases). This CDR3 region has 15 residues. CDR1 is SGHTA and CDR2 is FQGNSA in the germline V gene. The V gene lost 6 bases and the J gene lost 2 bases, with 11 bases spanning the gap. This CDR3 reads CASRQQGAGANVLTF. CDR3 nucleotides: TGTGCCAGCAGACAACAGGGTGCTGGGGCCAACGTCCTGACTTTC.

This chain links TRBV29-1 with TRBJ2-7; D is possibly TRBD1 (6 bases). The CDR3 is 13 amino acids. The germline V gene encodes CDR1 SQVTM and CDR2 ANQGSEA. The ends were cut back, 6 bases at V and 2 bases at J, with 14 bases in the middle. CDR3 region: CSVRGSGAYEQYF. CDR3 coding DNA: TGCAGCGTGAGGGGCTCAGGGGCCTACGAGCAGTACTTC.

This rearrangement joins TRBV28 to TRBJ1-2, with D perhaps matching TRBD1 (5 bases). The CDR3 is 10 residues long. Germline V gene lookup returns CDR1 MDHEN and CDR2 SYDVKM. V was clipped by 10 bases and J by 7 bases, with 10 bases between them. The CDR3 DNA follows: TGTGCCACAGGGTCCGGTGGCTACACCTTC. It codes for CATGSGGYTF.

The V call is TRBV15, the J call TRBJ1-3, with TRBD1 matching 7 bases. This CDR3 has 18 residues. V shed 5 bases and J 0 bases; nucleotides not matched to a gene: 13. Germline CDR1 and CDR2: LNHNV and YYDKDF (reference sequence). CDR3 residues: CATSARQGMRFSGNTIYF. Here the CDR3 DNA reads TGTGCCACCAGCGCAAGACAGGGTATGAGATTCTCTGGAAACACCATATATTTT.

This chain connects TRBV18 to TRBJ1-1; no clear D gene. The germline V gene has CDR1 KGHSH and CDR2 LQKENI. The CDR3 runs to 12 residues. Trimming left V 6 bases short and J 6 bases short, with 11 bases between. CDR3 nucleotides: TGTGCCAGCTCGGCCCGTCGGGCTGAAGCTTTCTTT. Amino acid sequence: CASSARRAEAFF. The whole variable domain, remainder taken from reference TRBV18 and TRBJ1-1, is NAGVMQNPRHLVRRRGQEARLRCSPMKGHSHVYWYRQLPEEGLKFMVYLQKENIIDESGMPKERFSAEFPKEGPSILRIQQVVRGDSAAYFCASSARRAEAFFGQGTRLTVV.

V and J are TRBV27 and TRBJ2-7; 7 positions agree with TRBD2. This CDR3 spans 14 amino acids. V lost 8 bases, J lost 2 bases, and 9 bases stayed unmatched. Looked up from germline, CDR1 is MNHEY and CDR2 is SMNVEV (reference sequence). DNA of the CDR3: TGTGCCAGCGCTGGGGGGGTGAGACCCTACGAGCAGTACTTC. Protein sequence: CASAGGVRPYEQYF.

V and J are TRBV11-2 and TRBJ2-3, with 14 bases that match TRBD2. V lost 6 bases and J lost 0; bases outside the gene matches: 8. CDR3 size: 18 residues. Germline CDR1 SGHAT, CDR2 FQNNGV. The CDR3 protein is CASSRTSGGFTSTDTQYF. For the CDR3, the DNA is TGTGCCAGCAGTAGGACTAGCGGGGGGTTTACTAGCACAGATACGCAGTATTTT.

This rearrangement joins TRBV7-2 to TRBJ1-1; D is unclear. The CDR3 has 12 residues. Trimming shortened V by 3 bases and J by 1 base, and 3 bases separated the two germline ends. The germline V gene encodes CDR1 SGHTA and CDR2 FQGNSA. The CDR3 sequence: CASSFGNTEAFF. The CDR3 region has the DNA TGTGCCAGCAGCTTCGGGAACACTGAAGCTTTCTTT.

J is TRBJ1-3 and V is TRBV4-3; 7 bases fit TRBD1. With 1 base clipped from V and 7 bases from J, the junction kept 10 bases outside the gene matches. CDR3 length: 16 residues. Germline CDR1 reads LGHNA; CDR2 reads YSLEER. The CDR3 protein is CASSQGDRQGTNTIYF. The CDR3 DNA is TGCGCCAGCAGCCAAGGCGACCGACAGGGAACGAACACCATATATTTT.

This rearrangement joins TRBV25-1 to TRBJ2-7; 7 positions match TRBD1. There are 16 residues in the CDR3. Trimming cost V 2 bases and J 4 bases; bases outside gene matches: 11. Germline CDR1 and CDR2: MGHDK and SYGVNS. The CDR3 protein is CASSEGAGTANYEQYF. CDR3 nucleotides: TGTGCCAGCAGTGAAGGTGCCGGGACAGCAAATTACGAGCAGTACTTC.

The chain combines TRBV9 with TRBJ2-7, with a weak D call TRBD1 (5 bases). The CDR3 spans 14 residues. CDR1 and CDR2 from the germline V gene are SGDLS and YYNGEE. Trimming cost V 3 bases and J 0 bases, with 10 bases left between them. CDR3 loop: CASSAQVNSYEQYF. CDR3 DNA sequence: TGTGCCAGCAGCGCACAGGTTAACTCCTACGAGCAGTACTTC.

The chain is built from TRBV18 and TRBJ2-6; TRBD2 might be the D (7 bases). V gave up 6 bases and J gave up 0 bases, with 21 bases separating them. This CDR3 has 19 amino acids. From germline, CDR1 is KGHSH and CDR2 LQKENI. CDR3 residues: CASSHLAGARSSGANVLTF. CDR3 in DNA: TGTGCCAGCTCGCACTTGGCGGGGGCCCGTAGCTCTGGGGCCAACGTCCTGACTTTC. The full variable domain, rest sourced from reference TRBV18 and TRBJ2-6, is NAGVMQNPRHLVRRRGQEARLRCSPMKGHSHVYWYRQLPEEGLKFMVYLQKENIIDESGMPKERFSAEFPKEGPSILRIQQVVRGDSAAYFCASSHLAGARSSGANVLTFGAGSRLTVL.

This chain connects TRBV6-1 to TRBJ2-5, with D possibly TRBD2 on 6 matching bases. CDR3 length: 14 amino acids. CDR1 MNHNS and CDR2 SASEGT come from the germline V gene. Trimming cost V 6 bases and J 5 bases, with 16 bases left between them. Here the CDR3 DNA reads TGTGCCAGCAGAAACCCCACAGGAGGGGAGACCCAGTACTTC. Translating gives CASRNPTGGETQYF.

Remarks on this clone: Compared with germline, one end of the junction differs, possibly owing to a read error. The chain has TRBV7-7 and TRBJ2-2; D gene unclear. This CDR3 has 13 residues. Germline lookup yields CDR1 SSHAT and CDR2 FNYEAQ (reference sequence). The CDR3 protein is CASSPLNTGELFF. The CDR3 DNA sequence: TGTGCTAGCAGCCCTCTGAACACCGGGGAGCTGTTTTTT.